These 20 T cell receptor beta chains were sequenced from one sample in a study of shared clonotypes between healthy human individuals. Clones were sequenced by immunoSEQ multiplex PCR, and TCRdb holds only the in-frame ones, with some missing. The data show roughly 400,000 clones, around 96% seen once. Specimen: memory CD8+ T cells sorted from blood. As for subset: CD45RO+ cells pooled with CCR7-negative TemRA cells. All receptors come from a man younger than 40 in good health.

The rearrangement joins TRBV28 to TRBJ2-7; D perhaps matches TRBD1 (5 bases). CDR1 is MDHEN, CDR2 SYDVKM, per germline. CDR3 length: 11 amino acids. V lost 6 bases, J lost 7 bases, and 10 bases lay in between. The CDR3 protein is CASRDILEQYF. The CDR3 DNA follows: TGTGCCAGCAGGGACATTTTGGAGCAGTACTTC.

The chain joins TRBV19 to TRBJ2-5; 8 nucleotides match TRBD1. The CDR3 length is 14 residues. Germline V gene data show CDR1 as LNHDA and CDR2 as SQIVND (reference sequence). With 5 bases clipped from V and 2 bases from J, the junction kept 4 bases outside the gene matches. The CDR3 sequence is CASSFHRGQETQYF. The CDR3 region has the DNA TGTGCCAGTAGTTTTCACAGGGGGCAAGAGACCCAGTACTTC.

The chain has TRBV7-3 and TRBJ2-1; D gene uncertain. CDR3 length: 15 residues. From germline, CDR1 is SGHTA and CDR2 FQGTGA. V was trimmed by 2 bases and J by 6 bases, leaving 14 bases between them. CDR3 in DNA: TGTGCCAGCAGCTTAGGCCTGCAGAGTATCAATGAGCAGTTCTTC. It yields the protein CASSLGLQSINEQFF. Variable domain in full (rest from reference TRBV7-3 and TRBJ2-1): GAGVSQTPSNKVTEKGKYVELRCDPISGHTALYWYRQSLGQGPEFLIYFQGTGAADDSGLPNDRFFAVRPEGSVSTLKIQRTERGDSAVYLCASSLGLQSINEQFFGPGTRLTVL.

The chain is built from TRBV6-1 and TRBJ2-7, with TRBD1 matching 10 bases. The CDR3 has 13 residues. Germline loops: CDR1 MNHNS, CDR2 SASEGT. The V and J ends lost 7 bases and 4 bases, in that order; junction bases with no gene match: 4. CDR3 region: CASKRQGAYEQYF. CDR3 bases: TGTGCCAGCAAGCGACAGGGGGCGTACGAGCAGTACTTC.

The chain employs TRBV28 and TRBJ1-2; possibly TRBD1 for D (5 bases). CDR1 and CDR2 (germline): MDHEN, SYDVKM. V lost 10 bases and J lost 5, with 14 bases in between. The CDR3 loop spans 12 amino acids. CDR3 sequence reads: CAIAGTDYGYTF. The CDR3 DNA is TGTGCCATCGCCGGGACGGATTATGGCTACACCTTC.

The chain is built from TRBV28 and TRBJ2-7, with 7 bases aligning to TRBD1. J gave up 0 bases and V 8 bases, and 7 bases lay outside the gene matches. CDR3 length equals 14 residues. CDR1 is MDHEN and CDR2 is SYDVKM in the germline V gene. DNA for the CDR3: TGTGCCAGCCTCGGGGCAGGGGGCTCCTACGAGCAGTACTTC. Its protein product is CASLGAGGSYEQYF.

The CDR3 here is CAISERDYEQYF. The CDR3 DNA follows: TGTGCCATCAGTGAGCGGGACTACGAGCAGTACTTC. The chain couples TRBV10-3 to TRBJ2-7; weak D call: TRBD2 (5 bases). Germline CDR1 is ENHRY and CDR2 is SYGVKD. V was clipped by 2 bases and J by 3 bases, with 5 bases between them. This CDR3 has 12 amino acids.

The V call is TRBV30, the J call TRBJ1-5; D remains ambiguous. CDR1 is GTSNPN and CDR2 is SVGIG in the germline V gene (reference sequence). The CDR3 runs to 14 residues. V lost 2 bases, J lost 0 bases, and 8 bases lay in between. The CDR3 protein is CAWSPGISNQPQHF. The CDR3 region has the DNA TGTGCCTGGAGTCCAGGTATTAGCAATCAGCCCCAGCATTTT.

This chain links TRBV28 with TRBJ1-3; TRBD1 is a possible D gene (6 bases). Germline V gene data show CDR1 as MDHEN and CDR2 as SYDVKM. This CDR3 contains 17 residues. Trimming shortened V by 4 bases and J by 4 bases, and 20 bases separated the two germline ends. CDR3 sequence (DNA): TGTGCCAGCAGTTCGATAATGGGTCAGGGGTCAGGAAACACCATATATTTT. This translates into CASSSIMGQGSGNTIYF.

The genes are TRBV7-9 and TRBJ1-4; D gene uncertain. Per germline, CDR1 SEHNR and CDR2 FQNEAQ (reference sequence). The CDR3 is 17 amino acids. With 1 base removed from V and 4 bases from J, the gap between germline ends came to 16 bases. CDR3 sequence (DNA): TGTGCCAGCAGCTTAGGTCGAAGTACGGCGTTTAATGAAAAACTGTTTTTT. It yields the protein CASSLGRSTAFNEKLFF.

The chain uses TRBV5-6 and TRBJ1-3; D gene uncertain. Germline CDR1 reads SGHDT; CDR2 reads YYEEEE. The CDR3 totals 14 residues. Trimming took 1 base from V and 8 from J, leaving 13 bases between them. CDR3 sequence reads: CASSLTGETYTIYF. For the CDR3, the DNA is TGTGCCAGCAGCTTGACCGGGGAAACATACACCATATATTTT.

This clone has a single count. The chain uses TRBV5-4 and TRBJ2-3, with D unclear. The CDR3 runs 12 residues. CDR1 and CDR2 from the germline V gene are SGHNT and YYREEE (reference sequence). The V gene lost 7 bases and the J gene lost 0 bases, with 6 bases spanning the gap. The CDR3 bases are TGTGCCAGCGCGGACAGCACAGATACGCAGTATTTT. As protein: CASADSTDTQYF. Looking up the rest from reference TRBV5-4 and TRBJ2-3 gives the full variable domain: ETGVTQSPTHLIKTRGQQVTLRCSSQSGHNTVSWYQQALGQGPQFIFQYYREEENGRGNFPPRFSGLQFPNYSSELNVNALELDDSALYLCASADSTDTQYFGPGTRLTVL.

The CDR3, as DNA: TGTGCCAGCAGCTTCTTGGCCTCAGATACGCAGTATTTT. This sequence encodes CASSFLASDTQYF. This rearrangement joins TRBV7-3 to TRBJ2-3; D remains unclear. Germline CDR1 SGHTA, CDR2 FQGTGA. Between the trimmed V and J ends, which lost 3 bases and 4 bases, there was a span of 8 bases. This CDR3 has 13 residues.

The chain is built from TRBV18 and TRBJ2-5; D might be TRBD2 (6 bases). The ends were cut back, 6 bases at V and 2 bases at J, with 10 bases in the middle. This CDR3 is 13 amino acids long. Germline V gives CDR1 KGHSH, CDR2 LQKENI. The CDR3 nucleotides read TGTGCCAGCTCGCGGGGTCCACAAGAGACCCAGTACTTC. Translation gives CASSRGPQETQYF.

This chain links TRBV28 with TRBJ2-5; 9 bases are a match to TRBD2. The CDR3 covers 15 residues. In germline, CDR1 is MDHEN, CDR2 SYDVKM. The ends lost 5 bases at V and 5 bases at J; junction bases unmatched: 9. This CDR3 reads CASSPLGREGETQYF. CDR3 nucleotides: TGTGCCAGCAGTCCCCTCGGGCGGGAGGGCGAGACCCAGTACTTC.

J is TRBJ2-7 and V is TRBV28; 11 bases match TRBD2. CDR1 and CDR2 (germline): MDHEN, SYDVKM. Germline trimming cut 5 bases from V and 7 bases from J; bases unmatched to any gene: 10. CDR3 length: 15 amino acids. CDR3 coding DNA: TGTGCCAGCAGTCTATCGACTAGCGGGATCTGGGAGCAGTACTTC. Its protein product is CASSLSTSGIWEQYF. The full variable domain, completed using reference TRBV28 and TRBJ2-7, is DVKVTQSSRYLVKRTGEKVFLECVQDMDHENMFWYRQDPGLGLRLIYFSYDVKMKEKGDIPEGYSVSREKKERFSLILESASTNQTSMYLCASSLSTSGIWEQYFGPGTRLTVT.

The sample holds one count of this clone. This rearrangement joins TRBV30 to TRBJ1-5, with 7 bases identical to TRBD1. There are 15 residues in the CDR3. V gave up 0 bases and J gave up 1 base; unmatched junction bases: 3. Germline values: CDR1 GTSNPN, CDR2 SVGIG (reference sequence). The CDR3, as DNA: TGTGCCTGGAGTGTAAGGGGACAGAGCAATCAGCCCCAGCATTTT. It translates to CAWSVRGQSNQPQHF.

The CDR3 DNA reads TGCGCCAGCAGCCACAGGGTTGGGTATAATGAGCAGTTCTTC. It yields the protein CASSHRVGYNEQFF. This chain connects TRBV4-1 to TRBJ2-1, with D possibly being TRBD1 (5 bases). Trimming left V 3 bases short and J 7 bases short, with 13 bases between. The length of the CDR3 is 14 residues. Germline V gene data show CDR1 as MGHRA and CDR2 as YSYEKL.

This clone turned up a few times. The identical CDR3 is also encoded by other nucleotide sequences in the sample. The chain couples TRBV28 to TRBJ1-1; D possibly corresponds to TRBD1 (5 bases). This CDR3 contains 13 residues. V was clipped by 1 base and J by 4 bases, with 7 bases between them. Germline CDR1 is MDHEN and CDR2 is SYDVKM. The CDR3 DNA reads TGTGCCAGCAGTTTATCCGGGGGCACTGAAGCTTTCTTT. It is translated as CASSLSGGTEAFF.

CDR3 DNA sequence: TGTGCCAGCAGCAAAGCAGGGGAGAACACTGAAGCTTTCTTT. It encodes CASSKAGENTEAFF. The V and J genes are TRBV21-1 and TRBJ1-1; the table calls TRBD1, which could not be checked here. TRBV21-1 is reported as a pseudogene. This CDR3 contains 14 residues.